This entry concerns a single TCR beta chain. V lost 0 bases to trimming and J lost 7 bases, with 11 bases between them. The CDR3 spans 14 residues. CDR1 and CDR2 (germline): SEHNR, FQNEAQ (reference sequence). The sample belongs to a study of T cells in tumors after PD-1 blockade. Overall study: No patient had prior checkpoint blockade, systemic immunosuppression, or radiotherapy within 4 weeks. Treatment was either pembrolizumab 200 mg every 3 weeks or cemiplimab 350 mg every 2 weeks.

Produced via immunoSEQ multiplex PCR; TCRdb's table is partial and in-frame only. The sample shows some 47,000 clones, more than 70% of them seen only once. The material sequenced was PBMCs, taken before anti-PD-1 treatment. The chain couples TRBV7-9 to TRBJ2-3, with D tentatively TRBD2 (6 bases). The sequence derives from a human donor with basal cell carcinoma. CDR3 nucleotide sequence: TGTGCCAGCAGCTTAGCAGGAGGGCTTAATACGCAGTATTTT. This gives the protein CASSLAGGLNTQYF.